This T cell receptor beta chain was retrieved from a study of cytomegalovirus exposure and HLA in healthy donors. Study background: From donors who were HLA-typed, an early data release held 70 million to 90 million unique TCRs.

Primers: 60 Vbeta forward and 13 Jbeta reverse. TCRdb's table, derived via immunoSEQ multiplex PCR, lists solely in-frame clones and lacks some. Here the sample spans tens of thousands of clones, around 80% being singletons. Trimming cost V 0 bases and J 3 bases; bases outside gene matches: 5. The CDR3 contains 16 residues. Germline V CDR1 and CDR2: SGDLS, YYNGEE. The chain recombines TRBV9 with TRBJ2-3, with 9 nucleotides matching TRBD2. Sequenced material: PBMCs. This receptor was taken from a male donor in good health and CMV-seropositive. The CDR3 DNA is TGTGCCAGCAGCGTAGAGGGGCTAGCGGGAACAGATACGCAGTATTTT. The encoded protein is CASSVEGLAGTDTQYF.